Following are 29 T cell receptor beta chains from one sample sequenced in a study of blood T cell repertoires in COVID-19. The repertoire was sequenced with immunoSEQ multiplex PCR; TCRdb's copy has only in-frame clones and lacks some. The table shows about 360,000 clones, with roughly 77% occurring only once. The sequencing input was peripheral blood. These receptors were obtained from a human donor with acute or convalescent COVID-19. The donor label of this sample is uncertain.

The chain uses TRBV2 and TRBJ2-2; D is perhaps TRBD1 (5 bases). Germline CDR1 and CDR2: SNHLY and FYNNEI. The V end lost 4 bases, the J end lost 3 bases, and 9 bases lay between the germline ends. CDR3 size: 14 residues. CDR3 sequence (DNA): TGTGCCAGCAGTGTTGGGGCGGACACCGGGGAGCTGTTTTTT. This codes for CASSVGADTGELFF.

The rearrangement joins TRBV9 to TRBJ2-6; no reliable D call. This CDR3 contains 16 residues. The germline gives CDR1 SGDLS, CDR2 YYNGEE. V was shortened by 1 base and J by 0 bases, with 8 bases between the two germline ends. The chain's CDR3 is CASSVNQFSGANVLTF. CDR3 in DNA: TGTGCCAGCAGCGTAAATCAGTTCTCTGGGGCCAACGTCCTGACTTTC.

The V call is TRBV19, the J call TRBJ2-3, with 7 bases lining up with TRBD1. The CDR3 is 15 amino acids. J was trimmed by 1 base and V by 4 bases; bases with no gene match: 5. The germline gives CDR1 LNHDA, CDR2 SQIVND (reference sequence). The CDR3 sequence is CASSNHRGGTDTQYF. The DNA for the CDR3 is TGTGCCAGTAGTAACCACAGGGGTGGCACAGATACGCAGTATTTT.

The gene calls are TRBV27 and TRBJ2-1; 9 nucleotides agree with TRBD1. V gave up 4 bases and J gave up 8 bases; unmatched junction bases: 18. This CDR3 region has 18 residues. Germline loops: CDR1 MNHEY, CDR2 SMNVEV (reference sequence). CDR3: CASSSSGTGISILDEQFF. CDR3 in DNA: TGTGCCAGCAGTTCCTCCGGGACAGGGATATCTATTCTGGATGAGCAGTTCTTC.

This clone showed up just once. The chain links TRBV27 to TRBJ1-6; D unresolved. CDR3 length: 15 amino acids. Germline V gene sequence: CDR1 MNHEY, CDR2 SMNVEV (reference sequence). The V and J ends lost 2 bases and 2 bases respectively, with 7 bases between them. Written as DNA, the CDR3 is TGTGCCAGCAGTTTAGGCGGGACCTATAATTCACCCCTCCACTTT. Its translation: CASSLGGTYNSPLHF.

In regard to this clone: No conserved phenylalanine or tryptophan ends this CDR3, so it is likely a read error. No DNA is shown, since the ends of the CDR3 on it are uncertain; the CDR3 is the one TCRdb lists. The gene calls are TRBV6-6 and TRBJ1-1. The CDR3 is 15 residues long, counting both termini. The germline gives CDR1 MNHNY, CDR2 SVGAGI (reference sequence). The CDR3 reads CASSYPGGAKVYSSL.

The chain has TRBV6-2 or TRBV6-3 and TRBJ2-7, with 14 positions matching TRBD2. Germline trimming cut 4 bases from V and 3 bases from J; bases unmatched to any gene: 11. CDR1 and CDR2 (germline): MNHEY, SVGEGT. This CDR3 is built from 18 residues. The CDR3 here is CASSSLGLAGGLNYEQYF. The CDR3 nucleotides are TGTGCCAGCAGTTCCCTTGGACTAGCGGGAGGACTCAACTACGAGCAGTACTTC.

The rearrangement joins TRBV7-2 to TRBJ2-7; 8 nucleotides line up with TRBD1. Germline CDR1 and CDR2: SGHTA and FQGNSA. This CDR3 has 15 amino acids. With V trimmed by 1 base and J by 4 bases, 6 bases remained unmatched. The CDR3 coding sequence is TGTGCCAGCAGCTTAGGGCAGGGGGCCCAATACGAGCAGTACTTC. This encodes CASSLGQGAQYEQYF.

This clone was counted a single time. This rearrangement joins TRBV7-2 to TRBJ2-1, with TRBD1 matching over 8 bases. This CDR3 spans 14 amino acids. Trimming removed 7 bases from V and 9 bases from J; junction bases left unmatched: 11. The germline CDR1 and CDR2 sequences are SGHTA and FQGNSA. CDR3 sequence (DNA): TGTGCCAGCATCCCGAGTTCAGGGGGCACTGAGCAGTTCTTC. Residues: CASIPSSGGTEQFF.

CDR3 in DNA: TGTGCCAGCAGCAGGGGCAACTACTACGAGCAGTACTTC. This codes for CASSRGNYYEQYF. The V gene is TRBV6-5, the J gene TRBJ2-7; perhaps TRBD1 as D (6 bases). Germline CDR1 reads MNHEY; CDR2 reads SVGAGI. V lost 6 bases, J lost 3 bases, and 12 bases lay in between. The CDR3 has 13 amino acids.

The chain carries TRBV3-1 (or the pseudogene TRBV3-2) and TRBJ1-4; possible D gene TRBD1, 6 bases. The length of the CDR3 is 14 residues. Germline loops: CDR1 LGHDT, CDR2 YNNKEL (reference sequence). V dropped 6 bases and J dropped 4 bases, with 12 bases sitting between them. This CDR3 reads CASSQDSYNEKLFF. The CDR3 nucleotides are TGTGCCAGCAGTCAGGACAGCTATAATGAAAAACTGTTTTTT.

This clone was detected only once. The chain joins TRBV6-5 to TRBJ1-1, with TRBD1 matching over 7 bases. Germline values: CDR1 MNHEY, CDR2 SVGAGI. The J segment lost 1 base and the V segment lost 4 bases, leaving 6 bases of the junction unmatched. The CDR3 covers 15 residues. The CDR3 DNA follows: TGTGCCAGCAGTTTCTCGACAGGGACGAACACTGAAGCTTTCTTT. Translated: CASSFSTGTNTEAFF.

This clone was picked up one time. The rearrangement links TRBV6-6 to TRBJ1-2, with TRBD1 as a possible D gene (6 bases). V lost 6 bases and J 4 bases, leaving 15 bases between the germline ends. Germline CDR1 MNHNY, CDR2 SVGAGI (reference sequence). There are 14 residues in the CDR3. CDR3 protein: CASRGLRGTYGYTF. Written as DNA, the CDR3 is TGTGCCAGCAGGGGGCTCAGGGGTACCTATGGCTACACCTTC.

The V and J genes are TRBV19 and TRBJ2-2; 10 bases are shared with TRBD1. Trimming took 8 bases from V and 5 from J; bases not matched to a gene: 2. There are 13 residues in the CDR3. Germline values: CDR1 LNHDA, CDR2 SQIVND (reference sequence). This CDR3 reads CASGTGVTGELFF. Written as DNA, the CDR3 is TGTGCCAGTGGGACAGGGGTAACCGGGGAGCTGTTTTTT. The full variable domain, completed using reference TRBV19 and TRBJ2-2, is DGGITQSPKYLFRKEGQNVTLSCEQNLNHDAMYWYRQDPGQGLRLIYYSQIVNDFQKGDIAEGYSVSREKKESFPLTVTSAQKNPTAFYLCASGTGVTGELFFGEGSRLTVL.

The chain carries TRBV5-5 and TRBJ2-7, with a tentative D call TRBD1 (6 bases). The CDR3 has 13 amino acids. The V end lost 0 bases, the J end lost 6 bases, and 10 bases lay between the germline ends. The germline CDR1 and CDR2 sequences are SGHKS and YYEKEE (reference sequence). The CDR3 DNA follows: TGTGCCAGCAGCTTGGCCCTGGACAGCGAGCAGTACTTC. This sequence encodes CASSLALDSEQYF.

V is TRBV19 and J is TRBJ1-5; 7 bases fit TRBD1. Trimming at V came to 7 bases and at J to 0 bases, leaving 12 bases not matched to a gene. CDR3 length equals 17 residues. In germline, CDR1 is LNHDA, CDR2 SQIVND (reference sequence). The CDR3 nucleotides are TGTGCCAGTATGGGAAGACAGGGTCGGCGTAGCAATCAGCCCCAGCATTTT. Its translation is CASMGRQGRRSNQPQHF.

The J gene is TRBJ1-1, the V gene TRBV7-8, with D possibly being TRBD1 (6 bases). V lost 5 bases and J 1 base, leaving 14 bases between the germline ends. CDR1 SGHVS and CDR2 FQNEAQ come from the germline V gene. The CDR3 sequence is 15 residues long. CDR3 residues: CASSTLQGGNTEAFF. The CDR3 DNA sequence: TGTGCCAGCAGCACATTACAGGGTGGGAACACTGAAGCTTTCTTT.

This rearrangement joins TRBV19 to TRBJ1-2; D gene uncertain. The CDR3 loop spans 13 amino acids. Trimming took 6 bases from V and 8 from J, leaving 16 bases between them. The V gene's germline CDR1 is LNHDA and CDR2 SQIVND (reference sequence). The CDR3 spells CASRPNGVRGYTF. The CDR3 coding sequence is TGTGCCAGTAGACCAAACGGTGTCCGAGGCTACACCTTC.

This sequence joins TRBV9 and TRBJ2-3, with D unclear. With 0 bases removed from V and 0 bases from J, the gap between germline ends came to 5 bases. There are 14 residues in the CDR3. Germline V gene data show CDR1 as SGDLS and CDR2 as YYNGEE. The CDR3 is CASSVVQSTDTQYF. CDR3 DNA sequence: TGTGCCAGCAGCGTAGTCCAGAGCACAGATACGCAGTATTTT.

The chain recombines TRBV30 with TRBJ1-6, with 8 bases fitting TRBD1. V dropped 3 bases and J dropped 6; count of bases not matched to a gene: 13. The CDR3 is made up of 17 amino acids. Per the germline V gene, CDR1 is GTSNPN and CDR2 is SVGIG (reference sequence). The CDR3 protein is CAWSPDRVSVVNSPLHF. CDR3 bases: TGTGCCTGGAGCCCGGACAGGGTGAGCGTTGTTAATTCACCCCTCCACTTT.

The chain links TRBV19 to TRBJ1-3; D not resolved. This CDR3 has 15 amino acids. Trimming took off 5 bases at V and 0 bases at J, with 11 bases between the two ends. From germline, CDR1 is LNHDA and CDR2 SQIVND (reference sequence). DNA of the CDR3: TGTGCCAGTAGTCCTACCTGGAGCTCTGGAAACACCATATATTTT. Translated, it gives CASSPTWSSGNTIYF.

V usage is TRBV7-6 and J usage is TRBJ2-2; 9 nucleotides align to TRBD1. Germline trimming cut 5 bases from V and 1 base from J; bases unmatched to any gene: 11. The length of the CDR3 is 18 residues. Germline V gene sequence: CDR1 SGHVS, CDR2 FNYEAQ. The CDR3 region is CASSKKWDREVNTGELFF. The CDR3 bases are TGTGCCAGCAGCAAAAAGTGGGACAGGGAGGTGAACACCGGGGAGCTGTTTTTT.

This clone was counted once. This chain connects TRBV6-5 to TRBJ2-7, with a weak D call TRBD1 (5 bases). The CDR3 is 16 residues long. Trimming took 0 bases from V and 2 from J, leaving 14 bases between them. Germline V CDR1 and CDR2: MNHEY, SVGAGI. The CDR3 here is CASSYSRAGSTYEQYF. CDR3 in DNA: TGTGCCAGCAGTTACTCGCGCGCAGGGTCGACCTACGAGCAGTACTTC.

This clone was observed a single time. This chain uses TRBV27 with TRBJ1-6; D ambiguous. V lost 5 bases and J lost 4, with 12 bases in between. Germline CDR1 MNHEY, CDR2 SMNVEV (reference sequence). The CDR3 sequence is 15 residues long. The CDR3 here is CASSREHVYNSPLHF. CDR3 coding DNA: TGTGCCAGCAGTAGGGAGCATGTTTATAATTCACCCCTCCACTTT.

The gene calls are TRBV28 and TRBJ1-5; D is possibly TRBD1 (5 bases). The V gene's germline CDR1 is MDHEN and CDR2 SYDVKM. The CDR3 extends over 13 amino acids. Trimming took 7 bases from V and 4 from J, leaving 11 bases between them. DNA for the CDR3: TGTGCCAGCATCGGGGCGGGAAATCAGCCCCAGCATTTT. Its translation is CASIGAGNQPQHF.

This clone was seen a single time. The CDR3 is CASSYFTGRSRANSPLHF. In DNA form, the CDR3 reads TGTGCCAGCAGTTACTTTACAGGACGATCGAGAGCTAATTCACCCCTCCACTTT. The V and J genes are TRBV6-2 or TRBV6-3 and TRBJ1-6, with D tentatively TRBD1 (5 bases). CDR1 and CDR2 from the germline V gene are MNHEY and SVGEGT. V was trimmed by 1 base and J by 6 bases, leaving 19 bases between them. CDR3 size: 18 residues.

CDR3 region: CASSSWGQLGGNEKLFF. The CDR3 bases are TGTGCCAGCAGCTCCTGGGGACAGCTAGGGGGTAATGAAAAACTGTTTTTT. J is TRBJ1-4 and V is TRBV7-9; 7 bases map to TRBD1. This CDR3 has 17 residues. V gave up 4 bases and J gave up 4 bases; unmatched junction bases: 12. Germline CDR1 reads SEHNR; CDR2 reads FQNEAQ (reference sequence).

This chain links TRBV5-5 with TRBJ2-7, with 10 positions matching TRBD2. Trimming at V came to 9 bases and at J to 5 bases, leaving 17 bases not matched to a gene. There are 16 residues in the CDR3. CDR1 SGHKS and CDR2 YYEKEE come from the germline V gene (reference sequence). CDR3 sequence reads: CATTPKSAGGPDEQYF. The CDR3 DNA reads TGTGCCACCACTCCCAAATCAGCGGGAGGGCCTGACGAGCAGTACTTC. Using reference TRBV5-5 and TRBJ2-7 for the parts outside the CDR3, the full variable domain is DAGVTQSPTHLIKTRGQQVTLRCSPISGHKSVSWYQQVLGQGPQFIFQYYEKEERGRGNFPDRFSARQFPNYSSELNVNALLLGDSALYLCATTPKSAGGPDEQYFGPGTRLTVT.

V is TRBV6-5 and J is TRBJ2-1; 8 positions match TRBD2. This CDR3 has 15 residues. V lost 0 bases, J lost 7 bases, and 5 bases stayed unmatched. Germline V gene data show CDR1 as MNHEY and CDR2 as SVGAGI. CDR3 region: CASSYSFTSGNEQFF. The CDR3 DNA is TGTGCCAGCAGTTACTCGTTTACTAGCGGAAATGAGCAGTTCTTC.